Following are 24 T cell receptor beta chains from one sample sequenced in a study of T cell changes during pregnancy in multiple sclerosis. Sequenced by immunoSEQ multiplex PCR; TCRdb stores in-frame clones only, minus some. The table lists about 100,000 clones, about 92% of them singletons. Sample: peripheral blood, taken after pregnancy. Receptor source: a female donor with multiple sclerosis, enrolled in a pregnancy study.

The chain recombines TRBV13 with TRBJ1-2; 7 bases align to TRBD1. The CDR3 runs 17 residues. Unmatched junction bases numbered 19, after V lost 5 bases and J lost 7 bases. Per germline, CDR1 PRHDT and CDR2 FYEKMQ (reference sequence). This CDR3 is CASSHTTGTGDVPGYTF. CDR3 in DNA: TGTGCCAGCAGCCACACCACCGGTACAGGGGACGTGCCTGGCTACACCTTC.

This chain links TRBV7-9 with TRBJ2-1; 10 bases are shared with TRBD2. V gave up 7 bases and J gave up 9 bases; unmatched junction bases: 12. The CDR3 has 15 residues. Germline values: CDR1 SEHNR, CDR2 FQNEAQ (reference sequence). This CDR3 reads CASNFLGLAIGEQFF. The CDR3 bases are TGTGCCAGCAACTTTTTGGGACTAGCGATAGGTGAGCAGTTCTTC.

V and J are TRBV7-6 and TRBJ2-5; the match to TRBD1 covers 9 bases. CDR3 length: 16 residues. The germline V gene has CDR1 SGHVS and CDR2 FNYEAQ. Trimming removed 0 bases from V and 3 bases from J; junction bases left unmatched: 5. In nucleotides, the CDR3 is TGTGCCAGCAGCTTAGCGACAGGGGGAATCGAAGAGACCCAGTACTTC. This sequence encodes CASSLATGGIEETQYF.

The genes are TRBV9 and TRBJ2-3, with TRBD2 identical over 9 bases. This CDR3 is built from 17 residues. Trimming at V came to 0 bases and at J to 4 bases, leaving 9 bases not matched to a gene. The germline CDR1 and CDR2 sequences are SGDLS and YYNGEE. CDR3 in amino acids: CASSVAPAGGSSDTQYF. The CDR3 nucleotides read TGTGCCAGCAGCGTAGCTCCAGCGGGGGGTTCTTCAGATACGCAGTATTTT.

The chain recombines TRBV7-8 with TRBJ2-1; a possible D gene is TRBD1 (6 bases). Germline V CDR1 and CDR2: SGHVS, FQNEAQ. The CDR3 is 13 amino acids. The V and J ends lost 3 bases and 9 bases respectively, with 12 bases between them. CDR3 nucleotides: TGTGCCAGCAGCTTTAGACGGGACATTGAGCAGTTCTTC. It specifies CASSFRRDIEQFF.

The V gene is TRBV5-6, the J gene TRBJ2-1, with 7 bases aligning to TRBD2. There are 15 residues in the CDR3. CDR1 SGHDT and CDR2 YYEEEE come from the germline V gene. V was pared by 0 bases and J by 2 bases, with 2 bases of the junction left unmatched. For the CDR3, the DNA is TGTGCCAGCAGCTTGGCGGGGGGTACCTACAATGAGCAGTTCTTC. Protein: CASSLAGGTYNEQFF. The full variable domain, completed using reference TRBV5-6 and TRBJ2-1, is DAGVTQSPTHLIKTRGQQVTLRCSPKSGHDTVSWYQQALGQGPQFIFQYYEEEERQRGNFPDRFSGHQFPNYSSELNVNALLLGDSALYLCASSLAGGTYNEQFFGPGTRLTVL.

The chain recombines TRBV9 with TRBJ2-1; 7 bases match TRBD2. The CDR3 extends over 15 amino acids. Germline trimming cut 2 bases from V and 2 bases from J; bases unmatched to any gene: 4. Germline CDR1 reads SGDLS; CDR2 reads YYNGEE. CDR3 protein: CASSVTGTTYNEQFF. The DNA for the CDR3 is TGTGCCAGCAGCGTCACCGGGACTACCTACAATGAGCAGTTCTTC.

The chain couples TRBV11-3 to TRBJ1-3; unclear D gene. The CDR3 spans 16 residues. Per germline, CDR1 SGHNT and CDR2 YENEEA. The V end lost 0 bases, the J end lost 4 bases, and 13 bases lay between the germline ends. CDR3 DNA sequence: TGTGCCAGCAGCTTAGAGCGGGGAACTGTCGGAAACACCATATATTTT. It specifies CASSLERGTVGNTIYF.

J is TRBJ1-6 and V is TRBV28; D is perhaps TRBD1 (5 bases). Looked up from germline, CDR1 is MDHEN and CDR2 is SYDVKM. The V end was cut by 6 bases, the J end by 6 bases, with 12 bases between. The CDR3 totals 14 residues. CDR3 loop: CASSRTGLNSPLHF. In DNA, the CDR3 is TGTGCCAGCAGCCGCACAGGCCTTAATTCACCCCTCCACTTT.

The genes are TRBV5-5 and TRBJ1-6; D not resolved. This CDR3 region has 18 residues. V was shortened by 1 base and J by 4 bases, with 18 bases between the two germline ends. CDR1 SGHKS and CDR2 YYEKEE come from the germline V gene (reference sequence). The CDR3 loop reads CASSLFFQSGSYNSPLHF. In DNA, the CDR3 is TGTGCCAGCAGCTTGTTCTTTCAGTCGGGATCTTATAATTCACCCCTCCACTTT.

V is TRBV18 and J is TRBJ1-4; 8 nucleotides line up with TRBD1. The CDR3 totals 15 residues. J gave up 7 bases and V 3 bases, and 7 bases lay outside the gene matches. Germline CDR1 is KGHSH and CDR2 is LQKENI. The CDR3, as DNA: TGTGCCAGCTCACCCGCGACAGGGGTAACTGAAAAACTGTTTTTT. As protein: CASSPATGVTEKLFF.

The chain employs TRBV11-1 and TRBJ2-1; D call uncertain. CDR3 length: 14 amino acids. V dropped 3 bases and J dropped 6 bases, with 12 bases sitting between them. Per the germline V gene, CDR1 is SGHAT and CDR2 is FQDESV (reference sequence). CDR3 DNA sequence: TGTGCCAGCAGCTTGGATACAGCCACCAATGAGCAGTTCTTC. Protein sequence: CASSLDTATNEQFF.

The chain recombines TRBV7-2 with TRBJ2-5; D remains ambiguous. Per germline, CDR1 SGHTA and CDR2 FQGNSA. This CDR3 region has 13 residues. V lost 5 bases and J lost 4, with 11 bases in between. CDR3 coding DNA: TGTGCCAGCAGCCGCTCAATAGCAGAGACCCAGTACTTC. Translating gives CASSRSIAETQYF.

The CDR3 reads CASKRPGTEAFF. The CDR3 DNA sequence: TGTGCCAGCAAGCGCCCGGGGACTGAAGCTTTCTTT. V and J are TRBV27 and TRBJ1-1; D is uncertain. Germline V gene sequence: CDR1 MNHEY, CDR2 SMNVEV (reference sequence). Trimming removed 7 bases at V and 5 bases at J, with 11 bases between. There are 12 residues in the CDR3.

This CDR3 is CASSVGEALGYTF. The CDR3 nucleotides read TGTGCCAGCAGCGTAGGGGAGGCTTTGGGCTACACCTTC. The V call is TRBV9, the J call TRBJ1-2, with D uncertain. This CDR3 contains 13 residues. V was clipped by 0 bases and J by 8 bases, with 11 bases between them. Germline V gene data show CDR1 as SGDLS and CDR2 as YYNGEE.

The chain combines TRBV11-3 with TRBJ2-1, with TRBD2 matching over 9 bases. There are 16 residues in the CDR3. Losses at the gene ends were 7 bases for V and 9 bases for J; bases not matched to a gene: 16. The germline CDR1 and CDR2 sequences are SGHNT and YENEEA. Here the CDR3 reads CASTPPHASGVGEQFF. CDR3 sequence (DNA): TGTGCCAGCACCCCCCCCCATGCTAGCGGGGTCGGTGAGCAGTTCTTC.

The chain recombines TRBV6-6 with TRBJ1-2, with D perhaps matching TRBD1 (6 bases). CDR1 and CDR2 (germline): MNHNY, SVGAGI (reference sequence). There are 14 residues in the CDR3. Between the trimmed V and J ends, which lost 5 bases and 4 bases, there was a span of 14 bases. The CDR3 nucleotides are TGTGCCAGCAGTAAACCAGGACAGCCCTATGGCTACACCTTC. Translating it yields CASSKPGQPYGYTF.

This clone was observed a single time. CDR3 bases: TGTGCCAGCAGCCTAAATCCGACAGGAAGTTTCAATCAGCCCCAGCATTTT. Amino acids: CASSLNPTGSFNQPQHF. The chain carries TRBV7-2 and TRBJ1-5; D may be TRBD1 (6 bases). Germline-derived CDR1 and CDR2 are SGHTA and FQGNSA. V was trimmed by 5 bases and J by 3 bases, leaving 20 bases between them. This CDR3 has 17 residues.

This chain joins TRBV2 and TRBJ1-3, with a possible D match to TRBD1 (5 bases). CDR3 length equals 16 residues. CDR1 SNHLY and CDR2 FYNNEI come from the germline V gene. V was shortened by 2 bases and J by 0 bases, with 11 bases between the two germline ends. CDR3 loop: CASSESQGLSGNTIYF. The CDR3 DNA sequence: TGTGCCAGCAGTGAAAGTCAGGGCCTCTCTGGAAACACCATATATTTT. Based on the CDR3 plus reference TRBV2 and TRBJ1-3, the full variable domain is EPEVTQTPSHQVTQMGQEVILRCVPISNHLYFYWYRQILGQKVEFLVSFYNNEISEKSEIFDDQFSVERPDGSNFTLKIRSTKLEDSAMYFCASSESQGLSGNTIYFGEGSWLTVV.

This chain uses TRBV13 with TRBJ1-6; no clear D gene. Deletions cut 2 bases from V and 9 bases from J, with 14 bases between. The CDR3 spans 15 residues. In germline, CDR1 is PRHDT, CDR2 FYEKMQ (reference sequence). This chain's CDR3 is CASSLYDQAGSPLHF. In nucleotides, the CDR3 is TGTGCCAGCAGCTTATACGATCAGGCCGGTTCACCCCTCCACTTT.

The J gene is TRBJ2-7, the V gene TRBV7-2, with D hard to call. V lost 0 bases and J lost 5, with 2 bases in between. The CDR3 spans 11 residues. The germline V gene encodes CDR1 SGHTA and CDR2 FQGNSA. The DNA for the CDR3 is TGTGCCAGCAGCTTAGCCAACGAGCAGTACTTC. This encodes CASSLANEQYF.

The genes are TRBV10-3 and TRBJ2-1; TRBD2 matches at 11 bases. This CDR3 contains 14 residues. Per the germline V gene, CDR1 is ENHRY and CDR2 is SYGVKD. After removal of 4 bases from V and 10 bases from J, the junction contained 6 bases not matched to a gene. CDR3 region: CAISAPGTSGEQFF. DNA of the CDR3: TGTGCCATCAGTGCTCCCGGGACTAGCGGCGAGCAGTTCTTC.

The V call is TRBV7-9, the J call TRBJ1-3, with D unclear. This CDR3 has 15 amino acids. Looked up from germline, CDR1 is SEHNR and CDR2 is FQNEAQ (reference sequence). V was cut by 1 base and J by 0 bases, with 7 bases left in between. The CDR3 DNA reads TGTGCCAGCAGCTTAGTAGCGGTCTCTGGAAACACCATATATTTT. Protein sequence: CASSLVAVSGNTIYF.

As DNA, the CDR3 is TGTGCCAGCAGTTTATCCCCGGGGGGGGGAGAGACCCAGTACTTC. It codes for CASSLSPGGGETQYF. This chain uses TRBV27 with TRBJ2-5; 8 bases agree with TRBD2. This CDR3 has 15 residues. Germline V gene lookup returns CDR1 MNHEY and CDR2 SMNVEV (reference sequence). The junction had 4 bases not matched to a gene; V was cut back by 0 bases and J by 4 bases.